What follows is one T cell receptor beta chain and its context. What it binds is not known. Template material for amplifying TCR beta CDR3 regions consisted of RNA transcripts. A first-round RT-PCR of the TCR CDR3 used the HTBI primer set. TCRdb recomputed calls from the multiplex PCR reads with MiXCR, one row per CDR3 protein. The sample holds around 620,000 distinct CDR3 sequences, 40% to 55% seen once. The source of the sample is a study of T cells in Graves' hyperthyroidism and ophthalmopathy. The germline V gene has CDR1 PRHDT and CDR2 FYEKMQ (reference sequence). Trimming left V 3 bases short and J 6 bases short, with 13 bases between. The CDR3 totals 14 residues. Exclusions: uncontrolled infection, other autoimmune disease, pregnancy, lactation. Study-wide results and limits: Separating ophthalmopathy from stable hyperthyroidism was achieved by a 13 V-J model. The model identified upcoming ophthalmopathy a median approximately seven months ahead of onset. Most clonotypes expanded in the thyroid (above 0.001) were also present in blood.

The chain combines TRBV13 with TRBJ2-3, with D perhaps matching TRBD1 or TRBD2 (5 bases each). Sequences were obtained from peripheral blood or thyroid tissue (not recorded which). This sequence originates from an adult woman with Graves' disease, either hyperthyroidism or ophthalmopathy (not recorded which). CDR3 residues: CASSLGPHPDTQYF. The CDR3 bases are TGTGCCAGCAGCTTGGGACCCCACCCGGATACGCAGTATTTT.